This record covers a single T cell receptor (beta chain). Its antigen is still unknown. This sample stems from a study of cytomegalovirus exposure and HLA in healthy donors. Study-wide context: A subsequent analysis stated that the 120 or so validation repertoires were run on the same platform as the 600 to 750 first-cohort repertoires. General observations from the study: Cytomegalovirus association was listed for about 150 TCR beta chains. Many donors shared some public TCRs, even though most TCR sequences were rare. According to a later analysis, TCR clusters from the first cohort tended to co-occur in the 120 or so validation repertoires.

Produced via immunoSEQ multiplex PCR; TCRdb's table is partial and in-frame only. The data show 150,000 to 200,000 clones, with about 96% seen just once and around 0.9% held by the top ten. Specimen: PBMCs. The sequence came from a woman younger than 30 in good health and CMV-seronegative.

This chain's CDR3 is CASSFRGKLFF. As DNA, the CDR3 is TGTGCCAGTAGTTTCAGGGGAAAACTGTTTTTT. The chain has TRBV19 and TRBJ1-4; a possible D gene is TRBD1 (6 bases). Germline CDR1 reads LNHDA; CDR2 reads SQIVND (reference sequence). There are 11 residues in the CDR3. V was pared by 5 bases and J by 10 bases, with 8 bases between. The whole variable domain, filled in from reference TRBV19 and TRBJ1-4, reads DGGITQSPKYLFRKEGQNVTLSCEQNLNHDAMYWYRQDPGQGLRLIYYSQIVNDFQKGDIAEGYSVSREKKESFPLTVTSAQKNPTAFYLCASSFRGKLFFGSGTQLSVL.